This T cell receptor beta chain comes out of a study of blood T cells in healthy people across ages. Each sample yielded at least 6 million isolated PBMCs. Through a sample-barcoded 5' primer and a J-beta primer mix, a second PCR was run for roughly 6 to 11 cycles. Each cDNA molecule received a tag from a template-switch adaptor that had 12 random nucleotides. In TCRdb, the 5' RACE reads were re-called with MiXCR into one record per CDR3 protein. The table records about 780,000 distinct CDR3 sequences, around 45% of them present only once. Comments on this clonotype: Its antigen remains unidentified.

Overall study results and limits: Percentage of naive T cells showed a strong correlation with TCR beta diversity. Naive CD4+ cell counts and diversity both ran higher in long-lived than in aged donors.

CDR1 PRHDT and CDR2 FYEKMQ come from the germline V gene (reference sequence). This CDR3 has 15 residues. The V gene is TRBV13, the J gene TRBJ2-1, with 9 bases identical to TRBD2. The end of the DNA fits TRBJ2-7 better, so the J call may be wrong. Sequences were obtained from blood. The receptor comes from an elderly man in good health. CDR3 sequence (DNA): TGTGCCAGCAGCTTAGTGTATAGCGGGAGCGTTGAGCAGTACTTC. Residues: CASSLVYSGSVEQYF.